This T cell receptor beta chain is from a study of CD8 T cells in Susac syndrome. V dropped 5 bases and J dropped 2 bases, with 14 bases sitting between them. The CDR3 totals 15 residues. From germline, CDR1 is LNHDA and CDR2 SQIVND (reference sequence). RNA, at about 0.5 to 1 ug, was reverse transcribed with random hexamers. TCRdb re-derived calls from the immunoSEQ multiplex PCR reads in MiXCR, one entry per CDR3 protein. The sample includes 300,000 to 350,000 distinct CDR3 sequences, about 91% seen only once; the top ten take 0.065%. The J gene is TRBJ2-3, the V gene TRBV19, with D possibly TRBD2 on 6 matching bases. This sequence originates from a human donor with multiple sclerosis. Sequenced input: CD4+ T cells from PBMCs. CDR3 DNA sequence: TGTGCCAGTAGTCCTCGGAGGGCCCCCACAGATACGCAGTATTTT. Its protein is CASSPRRAPTDTQYF. Filled out from reference TRBV19 and TRBJ2-3, the complete variable domain reads DGGITQSPKYLFRKEGQNVTLSCEQNLNHDAMYWYRQDPGQGLRLIYYSQIVNDFQKGDIAEGYSVSREKKESFPLTVTSAQKNPTAFYLCASSPRRAPTDTQYFGPGTRLTVL.